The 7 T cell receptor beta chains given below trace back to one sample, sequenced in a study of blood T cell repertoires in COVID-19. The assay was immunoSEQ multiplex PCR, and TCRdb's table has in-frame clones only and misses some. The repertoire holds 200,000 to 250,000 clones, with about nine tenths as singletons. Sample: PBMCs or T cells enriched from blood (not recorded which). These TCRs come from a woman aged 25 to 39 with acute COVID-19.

The CDR3 protein is CASKSLSSYEQYF. CDR3 sequence (DNA): TGTGCCAGCAAGTCCCTAAGCTCCTACGAGCAGTACTTC. V gene TRBV6-5 combines with J gene TRBJ2-7; D not resolved. There are 13 residues in the CDR3. V was pared by 7 bases and J by 0 bases, with 10 bases between. From germline, CDR1 is MNHEY and CDR2 SVGAGI.

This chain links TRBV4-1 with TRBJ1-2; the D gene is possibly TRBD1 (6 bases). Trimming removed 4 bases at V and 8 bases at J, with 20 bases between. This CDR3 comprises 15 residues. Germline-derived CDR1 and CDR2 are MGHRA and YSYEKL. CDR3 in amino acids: CASSLGAGRVFGYTF. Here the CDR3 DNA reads TGCGCCAGCAGCCTGGGGGCAGGGAGGGTCTTCGGCTACACCTTC.

CDR3 protein: CASSPITGNYGYTF. Written as DNA, the CDR3 is TGTGCCAGCAGCCCTATAACGGGGAACTATGGCTACACCTTC. The chain links TRBV11-2 to TRBJ1-2; D ambiguous. The germline V and J ends were trimmed by 5 bases and 2 bases, with 12 bases remaining between them. The germline CDR1 and CDR2 sequences are SGHAT and FQNNGV. The CDR3 consists of 14 residues.

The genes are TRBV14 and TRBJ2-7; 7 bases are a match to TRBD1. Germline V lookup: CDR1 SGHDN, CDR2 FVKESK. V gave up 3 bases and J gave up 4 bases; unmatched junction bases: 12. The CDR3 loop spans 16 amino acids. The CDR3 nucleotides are TGTGCCAGCAGCCAGAACGAGGGACAGACTCCTTACGAGCAGTACTTC. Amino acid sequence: CASSQNEGQTPYEQYF.

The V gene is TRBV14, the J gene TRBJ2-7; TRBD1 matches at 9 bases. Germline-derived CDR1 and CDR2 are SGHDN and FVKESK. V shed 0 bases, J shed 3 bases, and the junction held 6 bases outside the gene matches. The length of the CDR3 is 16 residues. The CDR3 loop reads CASSQDQGTGNYEQYF. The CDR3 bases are TGTGCCAGCAGCCAAGATCAGGGGACAGGGAACTACGAGCAGTACTTC.

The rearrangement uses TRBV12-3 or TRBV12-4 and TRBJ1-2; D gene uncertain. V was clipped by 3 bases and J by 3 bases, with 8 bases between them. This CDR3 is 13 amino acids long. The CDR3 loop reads CASSFRQDYGYTF. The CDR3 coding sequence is TGTGCCAGCAGTTTCAGACAAGACTATGGCTACACCTTC.

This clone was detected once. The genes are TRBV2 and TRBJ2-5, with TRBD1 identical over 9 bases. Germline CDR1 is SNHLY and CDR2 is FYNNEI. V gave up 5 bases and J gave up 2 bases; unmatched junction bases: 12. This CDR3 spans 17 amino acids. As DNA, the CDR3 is TGTGCCAGCAGTCCCGGGACAGGGTCGCTCATACAAGAGACCCAGTACTTC. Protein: CASSPGTGSLIQETQYF.